This T cell receptor (beta chain) was profiled in a study of T cell clonotyping in hematopoietic cell transplantation. Study-wide results and caveats: Broader posttransplant TCR repertoire diversity was predicted by graft donor and pretransplant recipient Inverse Simpson Index values. Without cell sorting, CD4 versus CD8 contributions remain unresolved.

This table comes from immunoSEQ multiplex PCR, and its TCRdb copy is limited to in-frame clones, with some not included. The sample lists around 9,500 clones; approximately 93% were seen once. CDR1 GTSNPN and CDR2 SVGIG come from the germline V gene (reference sequence). The CDR3 has 14 amino acids. The V and J ends lost 0 bases and 1 base respectively, with 6 bases between them. Comment on this clone: The antigen remains undetermined.

Sequences were derived from PBMCs, sampled 100 days after allogeneic stem cell transplant. This sequence originates from a male patient between 45 and 60 years old who had an allogeneic stem cell transplant from a related donor, so T cells may come from the graft donor. Some clones in this sample may be carry-over from other donors' samples. The chain recombines TRBV30 with TRBJ2-2, with D uncertain. The CDR3 here is CAWSVARNTGELFF. CDR3 coding DNA: TGTGCCTGGAGTGTAGCCAGGAACACCGGGGAGCTGTTTTTT.